The present TCR beta chain was sequenced within a study of blood T cell repertoires in COVID-19. Study context: Researchers got acute and convalescent COVID-19 samples from the United States, Italy and Spain. Sources were T cells, B-cell-depleted T cells, or PBMCs; the material itself was cDNA or gDNA.

Profiling relied on immunoSEQ multiplex PCR, and the TCRdb table lists in-frame clones only, not all of them. This table has about 72,000 clones, 82% appearing once. In germline, CDR1 is SGHRS, CDR2 YFSETQ. CDR3 length equals 13 residues. Between the trimmed V and J ends, which lost 1 base and 2 bases, there was a span of 7 bases. This sequence joins TRBV5-1 and TRBJ2-7, with D maybe TRBD2 (5 bases). Material: peripheral blood. This clonotype was sampled from a human donor in a cohort sampled during active COVID-19. CDR3 in DNA: TGCGCCAGCAGCTTGAGCGGTCCCTACGAGCAGTACTTC. Residues: CASSLSGPYEQYF.